These T cell receptor beta chains were read from a single sample in a study of cytomegalovirus exposure and HLA in healthy donors. Profiled with immunoSEQ multiplex PCR; TCRdb holds only in-frame clones, not every one. The sample consists of about 89,000 clones, 77% of them appearing once. The sequencing sample was made of PBMCs. The receptors come from a man aged 25-45 years in good health and CMV-seronegative. The CDR3 runs from the conserved cysteine through the conserved F or W. D genes are given only for firm matches. The size field is filled for only some rows; it gives once, few, many or a size class.

NA | TRBD2 | TRBJ2-1 | TRBV18 | TGTGCCAGCCGCGTATTGACTAGCCTCTCGCAGGAAAATGAGCAGTTCTTC | CASRVLTSLSQENEQFF
NA | NA | TRBJ2-2 | TRBV30 | TGTGCCTGGAGTGTAATCGGCGGCACCGGGGAGCTGTTTTTT | CAWSVIGGTGELFF
NA | TRBD1 | TRBJ1-4 | TRBV9 | TGTGCCAGCAGCGTAGCGGGACAGGACGAAAAACTGTTTTTT | CASSVAGQDEKLFF
NA | TRBD2 | TRBJ2-7 | TRBV7-2 | TGTGCCAGCAGCTATAGCGGGGGGACCGACTACGAGCAGTACTTC | CASSYSGGTDYEQYF
NA | TRBD1 | TRBJ2-7 | TRBV28 | TGTGCCAGCAGTTTAGGGGGACAGGGCATCGAGCAGTACTTC | CASSLGGQGIEQYF
NA | TRBD1 | TRBJ2-1 | TRBV18 | TGTGCCAGCTCACAACAAAGGACAGGCACGGGTTTCAATGAGCAGTTCTTC | CASSQQRTGTGFNEQFF
NA | TRBD2 | TRBJ2-3 | TRBV5-1 | TGCGCCAGCAGCCCAGGACTAGCGGGAGACACAGATACGCAGTATTTT | CASSPGLAGDTDTQYF
few | NA | TRBJ1-2 | TRBV5-8 | TGTGCCAGCAGACGGCAGGGGCAACTATATGGCTACACCTTC | CASRRQGQLYGYTF
NA | NA | TRBJ1-2 | TRBV11-2 | TGTGCCAGCAGCTTAGGGGTAGGCGGCGGCTACACCTTC | CASSLGVGGGYTF
NA | TRBD1 | TRBJ2-1 | TRBV6-5 | TGTGCCAGCAGTTACTCGGGACAGGGGGCCTACAATGAGCAGTTCTTC | CASSYSGQGAYNEQFF
NA | TRBD1 | TRBJ2-3 | TRBV4-2 | TGTGCCAGCAGCCAAGATAACAGGGGAACAGATACGCAGTATTTT | CASSQDNRGTDTQYF
few | NA | TRBJ2-2 | TRBV18 | TGTGCCAGCTCACCAATAACGGGAACCACCGGGGAGCTGTTTTTT | CASSPITGTTGELFF
NA | TRBD1 | TRBJ1-3 | TRBV10-3 | TGTGCCATCAGTGAGACAGGGGCTGGAAACACCATATATTTT | CAISETGAGNTIYF
few | TRBD2 | TRBJ2-3 | TRBV7-9 | TGTGCCAGCAGTCGGACTAGTGGCCCTATCGACACAGATACGCAGTATTTT | CASSRTSGPIDTDTQYF
NA | TRBD2 | TRBJ2-1 | TRBV6-6 | TGTGCCAGCAAGCGAGGAGGACTAGCGGGAATTGAGCAGTTCTTC | CASKRGGLAGIEQFF
NA | NA | TRBJ2-2 | TRBV9 | TGTGCCAGCAGCGTAGTTCTGCAGGCGAACACCGGGGAGCTGTTTTTT | CASSVVLQANTGELFF
NA | TRBD2 | TRBJ2-7 | TRBV7-2 | TGTGCCAGCAGCCCTAGCGGGGGCGCTCCCTACGAGCAGTACTTC | CASSPSGGAPYEQYF
NA | TRBD1 | TRBJ1-1 | TRBV5-1 | TGCGCCAGCAGCCTCGGAGGGACAGAGAACACTGAAGCTTTCTTT | CASSLGGTENTEAFF
once | NA | TRBJ2-7 | TRBV18 | TGTGCCAGCTCACCACTAGGGCAGGGCTACGAGCAGTACTTC | CASSPLGQGYEQYF
NA | TRBD1 | TRBJ2-7 | TRBV29-1 | TGCAGCGTTGAAGATGGGATCTCGCCCGGGACAGGGGAATACGAGCAGTACTTC | CSVEDGISPGTGEYEQYF
NA | TRBD2 | TRBJ2-1 | TRBV10-3 | TGTGCCGTCAGTGAAACCCGGACTAGCGGAAACAATGAGCAGTTCTTC | CAVSETRTSGNNEQFF
NA | NA | TRBJ2-2 | TRBV7-9 | TGTGCCAGCAGCTCTACCGAGGGTTCACTTCGACCCGGGGAGCTGTTTTTT | CASSSTEGSLRPGELFF
NA | NA | TRBJ2-3 | TRBV19 | TGTGCCAGTAGAAAAGCCCAATCCCAAGCAGATACGCAGTATTTT | CASRKAQSQADTQYF
NA | NA | TRBJ2-2 | TRBV7-9 | TGTGCCAGCAGCCTTCTCGGGACTCGGGGGACCGGGGAGCTGTTTTTT | CASSLLGTRGTGELFF
NA | TRBD1 | TRBJ2-1 | TRBV27 | TGTGCCAGCAGTCCGAGGACAGGGGGCTTCGGCGCTGAGCAGTTCTTC | CASSPRTGGFGAEQFF
NA | TRBD1 | TRBJ2-5 | TRBV9 | TGTGCCAGCAGCGTTACAGGGGAAGAGACCCAGTACTTC | CASSVTGEETQYF
NA | NA | TRBJ2-6 | TRBV19 | TGTGCCAGTAGTACGCCGGGCTCTGGGGCCAACGTCCTGACTTTC | CASSTPGSGANVLTF
NA | TRBD2 | TRBJ2-1 | TRBV7-8 | TGTGCCAGCAGCTCGCGGGAGTCAAGCTCCTACAATGAGCAGTTCTTC | CASSSRESSSYNEQFF
NA | TRBD1 | TRBJ1-5 | TRBV10-2 | TGCGCCAGCAGTGAAGGGACAGGGATACGAAATCAGCCCCAGCATTTT | CASSEGTGIRNQPQHF
NA | NA | TRBJ1-4 | TRBV11-2 | TGTGCCAGCAGCTTAGTGGGGAGGAATGAAAAACTGTTTTTT | CASSLVGRNEKLFF
NA | NA | TRBJ1-5 | TRBV5-8 | TGTGCCAGCAGCTTGGACAGGGATCAGCCCCAGCATTTT | CASSLDRDQPQHF
NA | NA | TRBJ2-7 | TRBV29-1 | TGCAGCGTTGGGTTGGTATGGGGCAGCTCCTACGAGCAGTACTTC | CSVGLVWGSSYEQYF
NA | NA | TRBJ1-2 | TRBV28 | TGTGCCAGCAGTCCAGGGCTAGTCTATGGCTACACCTTC | CASSPGLVYGYTF
NA | NA | TRBJ2-7 | TRBV10-2 | TGCGCCAGCAGTGCGACAAGACATATCATCTCCTACGAGCAGTACTTC | CASSATRHIISYEQYF
NA | TRBD2 | TRBJ2-1 | TRBV10-1 | TGCGCCAGCAGTGGACCTAGCGGGAGTGGGGGGGGCTACAATGAGCAGTTCTTC | CASSGPSGSGGGYNEQFF
once | NA | TRBJ1-2 | TRBV27 | TGTGCCAGCAGCCGAGCGACAGCCTCCTATGGCTACACCTTC | CASSRATASYGYTF
NA | TRBD2 | TRBJ2-2 | TRBV28 | TGTGCCAGCCGACTGATAGCGGGAGCCACCGGGGAGCTGTTTTTT | CASRLIAGATGELFF
few | TRBD1 | TRBJ1-1 | TRBV28 | TGTGCCAGCCTGACAGGGCCTTACACTGAAGCTTTCTTT | CASLTGPYTEAFF
NA | NA | TRBJ2-5 | TRBV7-6 | TGTGCCAGCAGTCCTAGACGAGAGACCCAGTACTTC | CASSPRRETQYF
few | TRBD2 | TRBJ2-2 | TRBV6-4 | TGTGCCAGCAGTGGGACTAGCGGTAACACCGGGGAGCTGTTTTTT | CASSGTSGNTGELFF
NA | NA | TRBJ1-2 | TRBV6-5 | TGTGCCAGCAGCTCGACTGCTACTAACTATGGCTACACCTTC | CASSSTATNYGYTF
once | TRBD1 | TRBJ1-1 | TRBV27 | TGTGCCAGCAGTTCCCAGGGGGGCTGGACTGAAGCTTTCTTT | CASSSQGGWTEAFF
NA | TRBD1 | TRBJ1-5 | TRBV10-3 | TGTGCCATCCGGGACAGTCTTAATCAGCCCCAGCATTTT | CAIRDSLNQPQHF
NA | TRBD1 | TRBJ1-1 | TRBV7-9 | TGTGCCAGCAGCCCGAGGGACAGTTCGGTCACTGAAGCTTTCTTT | CASSPRDSSVTEAFF
NA | TRBD1 | TRBJ1-6 | TRBV11-2 | TGTGCCAGCAGCTTCAGGGGGCGGAATTCACCCCTCCACTTT | CASSFRGRNSPLHF
NA | NA | TRBJ1-5 | TRBV19 | TGTGCCAGTAAGAACAGCAATAGCAATCAGCCCCAGCATTTT | CASKNSNSNQPQHF
NA | NA | TRBJ1-4 | TRBV7-9 | TGTTCCAGCAGCGGCAGATCTGCAACTAATGAAAAACTGTTTTTT | CSSSGRSATNEKLFF
NA | TRBD1 | TRBJ1-1 | TRBV5-8 | TGTGCCAGCAGCTTGTGGACAGGCCAAGGGGTTTTTGAAGCTTTCTTT | CASSLWTGQGVFEAFF
once | NA | TRBJ2-3 | TRBV1 | TGCACCAGCAGCCTGCAAGGCGGCCCAGATACGCAGTATTTT | CTSSLQGGPDTQYF
NA | TRBD1 | TRBJ1-1 | TRBV4-1 | TGCGCCAGCAGCCCTTCGACAGGGGGCTTTGGGAACACTGAAGCTTTCTTT | CASSPSTGGFGNTEAFF
NA | TRBD1 | TRBJ1-2 | TRBV5-5 | TGTGCCAGCAGCCTTCACCCCGGGACAGGGAATTTGGGCTACACCTTC | CASSLHPGTGNLGYTF
NA | NA | TRBJ2-1 | TRBV7-7 | TGTGCCAGCAGCGTAAATAGAAACAATGAGCAGTTCTTC | CASSVNRNNEQFF
few | NA | TRBJ1-2 | TRBV5-4 | TGTGCCAGCAGCCCTGGACAGTCATCCTATGGCTACACCTTC | CASSPGQSSYGYTF